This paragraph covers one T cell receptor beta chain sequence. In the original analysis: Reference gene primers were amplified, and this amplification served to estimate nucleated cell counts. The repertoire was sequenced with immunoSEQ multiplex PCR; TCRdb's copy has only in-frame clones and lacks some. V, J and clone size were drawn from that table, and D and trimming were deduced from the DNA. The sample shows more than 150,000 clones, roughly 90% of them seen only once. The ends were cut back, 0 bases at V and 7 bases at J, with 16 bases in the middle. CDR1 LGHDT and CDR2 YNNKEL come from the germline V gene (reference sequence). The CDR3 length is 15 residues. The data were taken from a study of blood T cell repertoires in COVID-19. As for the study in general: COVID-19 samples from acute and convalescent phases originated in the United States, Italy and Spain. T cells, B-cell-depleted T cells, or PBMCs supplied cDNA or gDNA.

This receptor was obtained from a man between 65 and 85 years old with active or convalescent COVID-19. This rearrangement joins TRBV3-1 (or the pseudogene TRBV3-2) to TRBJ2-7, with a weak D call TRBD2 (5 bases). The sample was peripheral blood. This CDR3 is CASSQEGSGPGEQYF. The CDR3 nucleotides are TGTGCCAGCAGCCAAGAGGGTTCCGGGCCGGGGGAGCAGTACTTC.